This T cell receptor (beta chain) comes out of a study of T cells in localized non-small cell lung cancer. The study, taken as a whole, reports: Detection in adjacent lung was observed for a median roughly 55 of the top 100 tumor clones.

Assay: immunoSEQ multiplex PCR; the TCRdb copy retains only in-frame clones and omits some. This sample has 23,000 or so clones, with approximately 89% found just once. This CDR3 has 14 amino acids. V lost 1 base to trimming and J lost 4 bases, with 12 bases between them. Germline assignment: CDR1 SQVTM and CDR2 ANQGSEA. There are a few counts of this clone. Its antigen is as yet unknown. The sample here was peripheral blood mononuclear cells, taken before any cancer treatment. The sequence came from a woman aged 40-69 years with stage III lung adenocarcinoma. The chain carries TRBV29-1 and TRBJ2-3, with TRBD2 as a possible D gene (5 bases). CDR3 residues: CSVEGIRRADTQYF. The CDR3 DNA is TGCAGCGTTGAAGGAATCCGGCGGGCAGATACGCAGTATTTT.